This TCR beta chain emerged from a study of cytomegalovirus exposure and HLA in healthy donors. The germline V and J ends were trimmed by 3 bases and 5 bases, with 20 bases remaining between them. The CDR3 extends over 16 amino acids. Germline CDR1 MNHEY, CDR2 SMNVEV (reference sequence). Study-wide results and caveats: V- and J-gene trimming in TCR beta was tied to a missense DCLRE1C variant by an analysis performed later.

In the PCR, 60 Vbeta and 13 Jbeta primers were used. Sequenced by immunoSEQ multiplex PCR; TCRdb stores in-frame clones only, minus some. The sample has some 190,000 clones, just under 80% seen once. A word on this clone: Its antigen is not known.

The source is a woman aged 30 to 39 in good health and CMV-seronegative. Sequencing was performed on PBMCs. The chain employs TRBV27 and TRBJ2-7, with a tentative D call TRBD2 (6 bases). The CDR3 DNA follows: TGTGCCAGCAGTTTTCTCTCGGGGAGGTACAGCAACGAGCAGTACTTC. This encodes CASSFLSGRYSNEQYF.